A selection of T cell receptor beta chains follows, all from one sample in a study of T cells in Graves' hyperthyroidism and ophthalmopathy. TCRdb reprocessed the multiplex PCR reads with MiXCR, giving one entry per CDR3 protein. The sample lists about 590,000 distinct CDR3 sequences, over 12% occurring once. The material sequenced was blood. The receptors derive from a woman between 18 and 29 years old with Graves' ophthalmopathy. CDR3s include the opening cysteine and the closing phenylalanine or tryptophan. Fields, in order: D gene, J gene, V gene, clone size, CDR3 DNA, CDR3 protein. A D gene is named only where the DNA matches it firmly. The size field is filled for only some rows; it gives once, few, many or a size class.

NA,TRBJ1-2,TRBV12-5,few,TGTGCTAGTGGTTTGGAGACTGGCTACACCTTC,CASGLETGYTF
TRBD1,TRBJ2-7,TRBV20-1,many,TGCAGTGCTAGAGATGGTTTCCGACAGGGGGCAAGCGAGCAGTACTTC,CSARDGFRQGASEQYF
TRBD2,TRBJ2-7,TRBV27,many,TGTGCCAGCAGTTTATCGAGCGGGGACCGTTCCTACGAGCAGTACTTC,CASSLSSGDRSYEQYF
NA,TRBJ2-7,TRBV29-1,NA,TGCAGCGTTGAACAGGGGAGCGGGCACGAGCAGTACTTC,CSVEQGSGHEQYF
NA,TRBJ2-7,TRBV14,many,TGTGCCAGCAGCATACCCCGGGACTACGAGCAGTACTTC,CASSIPRDYEQYF
TRBD1,TRBJ2-1,TRBV10-3,NA,TGTGCCATCAGTGGCTCCGGGACAGGGACCTACAATGAGCAGTTCTTC,CAISGSGTGTYNEQFF
NA,TRBJ2-1,TRBV6-1,many,TGTGCCAGCAGCCTCAGGCGGGAACGATCCAATGAGCAGTTCTTC,CASSLRRERSNEQFF
NA,TRBJ1-1,TRBV7-3,few,TGTGCCAGCAGCCCCCACCCGGGACGGCGAACATTGGGGACTGAAGCTTTCTTT,CASSPHPGRRTLGTEAFF
NA,TRBJ1-5,TRBV30,few,TGTGCCTGGGGGTCATGGGGGGTGGGCCAGCCCCAGCATTTT,CAWGSWGVGQPQHF
NA,TRBJ1-2,TRBV4-1,NA,TGCGCCAGCAGCCACCTGTGGGGGGGGCCGACTATTGGCTACACCTTC,CASSHLWGGPTIGYTF
TRBD1,TRBJ1-5,TRBV2,many,TGTGCCAGCAGTCCCAGGGGGACAGGGGTGTATCGGCCCCAGCATTTT,CASSPRGTGVYRPQHF
TRBD2,TRBJ2-2,TRBV30,NA,TGTGCCTGGACTAGCGGGGTAACCGGGGAGCTGTTTTTT,CAWTSGVTGELFF
TRBD1,TRBJ1-1,TRBV7-2,many,TGTGCCAGCAGCTTAGGAGGGGGCGGGTACACTGAAGCTTTCTTT,CASSLGGGGYTEAFF
TRBD1,TRBJ1-5,TRBV4-1,few,TGCGCCAGCAGCCAAGGGACAGGGGATCAGCCCCAGCATTTT,CASSQGTGDQPQHF
TRBD1,TRBJ2-7,TRBV2,many,TGTGCCAGCAGAGAGGGACAGTCCTACGAGCAGTACTTC,CASREGQSYEQYF
NA,TRBJ1-5,TRBV28,many,TGTGCCAGCAGTTTAGTCAACGGAGATCAGCCCCAGCATTTT,CASSLVNGDQPQHF
TRBD1,TRBJ2-1,TRBV6-1,many,TGTGCCCCCGCCCCTTCTGGGGACAGGGCCTACAATGAGCAGTTCTTC,CAPAPSGDRAYNEQFF
NA,TRBJ2-1,TRBV7-9,many,TGTGCCAGCAGCTTACGAAGACTAGAGAACAATGAGCAGTTCTTC,CASSLRRLENNEQFF
TRBD1,TRBJ1-3,TRBV27,NA,TGTGCCAGCAGTTCCTCCGGGACAGGGGGTTCTGGAAACACCATATATTTT,CASSSSGTGGSGNTIYF
NA,TRBJ2-2,TRBV30,NA,TGTGCCTGGGGGAACACCGGGGAGCTGTTTTTT,CAWGNTGELFF
NA,TRBJ1-1,TRBV6-5,NA,TGTGCCAGCAGTTACTCCCCGGCGAACACTGAAGCTTTCTTT,CASSYSPANTEAFF
NA,TRBJ2-7,TRBV4-1,NA,TGCGCCAGCAGCCAAGTGAACGGGGGCTACTACGAGCAGTACTTC,CASSQVNGGYYEQYF
NA,TRBJ1-5,TRBV12-3/TRBV12-4,many,TGTGCCAGCAGTTTTGGCCGCCGGCAGCCCCAGCATTTT,CASSFGRRQPQHF
NA,TRBJ1-1,TRBV12-3/TRBV12-4,many,TGTGCCAGCACTTTGGGACCGGTCCACAACACTGAAGCTTTCTTT,CASTLGPVHNTEAFF
NA,TRBJ1-5,TRBV19,NA,TGTGCCAGTAGTGCTCGACAGGACAGCAATCAGCCCCAGCATTTT,CASSARQDSNQPQHF
NA,TRBJ2-3,TRBV18,many,TGTGCCAGCTCACTCACGGCCGCAGATACGCAGTATTTT,CASSLTAADTQYF
NA,TRBJ1-4,TRBV29-1,NA,TGCAGCGTTGAAGATCTGGGGCGCGAAAAACTGTTTTTT,CSVEDLGREKLFF
NA,TRBJ2-7,TRBV28,many,TGTGCCAGCAGTTTACCCGGGACTTACCTAGGCTACGAGCAGTACTTC,CASSLPGTYLGYEQYF
NA,TRBJ1-5,TRBV12-3/TRBV12-4,few,TGTGCCAGCAGTTTGGGGGGTTGGGCACATACTAAGCCCCAGCATTTT,CASSLGGWAHTKPQHF
NA,TRBJ1-3,TRBV18,many,TGTGCCAGCTCACCACCTCCGGTACCCTCTGGAAACACCATATATTTT,CASSPPPVPSGNTIYF
NA,TRBJ2-7,TRBV27,many,TGTGCCAGCTCGACCGCAGGGGGGACCTCATCCTACGAGCAGTACTTC,CASSTAGGTSSYEQYF
NA,TRBJ2-7,TRBV5-6,NA,TGTGCCAGCAGCCACGAATCAGTCCTGGCCTTTGACGAGCAGTACTTC,CASSHESVLAFDEQYF
TRBD2,TRBJ2-5,TRBV12-5,many,TGTGCTAGTGGCTTATATAGCGGGATGGAGAAACAAGAGACCCAGTACTTC,CASGLYSGMEKQETQYF
NA,TRBJ2-3,TRBV5-1,many,TGTGCCAGCAGTTTACAGGATACGCAGTATTTT,CASSLQDTQYF
NA,TRBJ2-7,TRBV25-1,few,TGTGCCAGCAGTGCGACTAACCCCTACGAGCAGTACTTC,CASSATNPYEQYF
NA,TRBJ1-1,TRBV30,many,TGTGCCTGGAGCACCGGGAGGGGTACTGAAGCTTTCTTT,CAWSTGRGTEAFF
TRBD1,TRBJ1-2,TRBV19,once,TGTGCCAGTATCAGGGGGGCAGGGAGGACTTTAGACTACACCTTC,CASIRGAGRTLDYTF
NA,TRBJ1-1,TRBV5-4,few,TGTGCCAGCAGCTTGGCGAAGTCGAACACTGAAGCTTTCTTT,CASSLAKSNTEAFF
NA,TRBJ2-7,TRBV12-3/TRBV12-4,many,TGTGCCAGCAGTATCCGGGACTTATACTACGAGCAGTACTTC,CASSIRDLYYEQYF
NA,TRBJ1-2,TRBV6-1,many,TGTGCCAGCTCATCGCAGGTTCTGCATGGCTACACCTTC,CASSSQVLHGYTF
TRBD2,TRBJ2-7,TRBV20-1,many,TGCAGTGCTAGGGAACTAGCGGGAGTTCACGAGCAGTACTTC,CSARELAGVHEQYF
TRBD2,TRBJ2-1,TRBV7-3,many,TGTGCCAGCAGCTTGACTGGGACTACCTACTCCTACAATGAGCAGTTCTTC,CASSLTGTTYSYNEQFF
NA,TRBJ1-6,TRBV20-1,few,TGCAGTGCTAGTATTGACAGCTCCTATAATTCACCCCTCCACTTT,CSASIDSSYNSPLHF
NA,TRBJ1-2,TRBV20-1,few,TGCAGTGCTCCTCAGGTGGGGGGAGCTAACTATGGCTACACCTTC,CSAPQVGGANYGYTF
NA,TRBJ2-3,TRBV6-2/TRBV6-3,NA,TGTGCCAGCCGGGGAGAAAATACGCAGTATTTT,CASRGENTQYF
TRBD2,TRBJ2-3,TRBV29-1,many,TGCAGCGTTGAAGGGGGGTTAGCGGGAGGCACAGATACGCAGTATTTT,CSVEGGLAGGTDTQYF
NA,TRBJ1-5,TRBV27,many,TGTGCCAGCAGTTTAAGACCCGACAGGACAGATCAGCCCCAGCATTTT,CASSLRPDRTDQPQHF
TRBD2,TRBJ2-7,TRBV3-1,many,TGTGCCAGCAGCGGGCCCCCTAGCGGGAGCCTCGGGGAGCAGTACTTC,CASSGPPSGSLGEQYF
TRBD2,TRBJ2-1,TRBV7-9,NA,TGTGCCAGCAGCTTGCAACTAGCGGGAGGACTAGATCGCGATGAGCAGTTCTTC,CASSLQLAGGLDRDEQFF
NA,TRBJ2-3,TRBV4-1,NA,TGCGCCAGCAGCGGATTCCCCACCGGGGATACGCAGTATTTT,CASSGFPTGDTQYF
NA,TRBJ1-5,TRBV27,many,TGTGCCAGCAGTTTTAAGGACGGGAATCAGCCCCAGCATTTT,CASSFKDGNQPQHF
TRBD2,TRBJ2-2,TRBV19,NA,TGTGCCAGTCGGGGTGGACTAGTCAGCACCGGGGAGCTGTTTTTT,CASRGGLVSTGELFF
NA,TRBJ2-5,TRBV5-1,many,TGCGCCAGCAGCTTGTGGATGAAAGAGACCCAGTACTTC,CASSLWMKETQYF
NA,TRBJ1-6,TRBV7-9,few,TGTGCCAGCAGCCCGGATTGGGGGGATAATTCACCCCTCCACTTT,CASSPDWGDNSPLHF
NA,TRBJ1-3,TRBV4-1,NA,TGCGCCAGCAGCCAACCTCCCCGGGGGACAAAGTGGAACACCATATATTTT,CASSQPPRGTKWNTIYF
NA,TRBJ2-1,TRBV7-9,many,TGTGCCAGCAGCCCAAGGAACAATGAGCAGTTCTTC,CASSPRNNEQFF
TRBD2,TRBJ2-1,TRBV19,few,TGTGCCAGTAGTCCACAATCCAGACTAGCGGCCTACAATGAGCAGTTCTTC,CASSPQSRLAAYNEQFF
TRBD2,TRBJ2-7,TRBV20-1,NA,TGCAGTGCTAGATCCAGCGGGAGGCCCTCCTACGAGCAGTACTTC,CSARSSGRPSYEQYF
NA,TRBJ1-2,TRBV2,many,TGTGCCAGCAGTGAAGGGGGTTTACACTATGGCTACACCTTC,CASSEGGLHYGYTF
NA,TRBJ2-3,TRBV28,many,TGTGCCAGCAGCCGCAGCGGAGACAGCACAGATACGCAGTATTTT,CASSRSGDSTDTQYF